This T cell receptor (beta chain) was identified during a study of neurological immune-mediated disorders. Broader study findings: No CDR3 amino acid sequences recurred among expanded clones across subjects, suggesting private repertoires in all groups.

This clonotype was seen repeatedly, ten times or more. Its antigen is as yet unknown. The trim removed 5 bases at V and 5 bases at J, leaving 8 bases unmatched. The CDR3 extends over 14 amino acids. Germline lookup yields CDR1 MNHEY and CDR2 SVGAGI. The making of cDNA relied on 5'RACE with 10-nucleotide random UMIs. One entry per CDR3 protein results from TCRdb running MiXCR on the 5' RACE reads. The sample has about 38,000 distinct CDR3 sequences, roughly 12% seen once; the top ten hold around 4%. Sorted libraries drew on 850,000 to 1,000,000 CD4+ or CD8+ T cells. The clonotype comes from a woman in her 30s with HTLV-1-associated myelopathy (HAM/TSP). The chain has TRBV6-5 and TRBJ1-1, with 7 nucleotides matching TRBD1. The specimen sequenced was CD4+ T cells from blood. CDR3 sequence (DNA): TGTGCCAGCAGTGAACAGGGGACGGTGACTGAAGCTTTCTTT. As protein: CASSEQGTVTEAFF.